This TCR beta chain was identified in a study of blood T cells in healthy people across ages. Findings and limits, study-wide: Age advanced and TCR beta diversity per million T cells fell, roughly linearly. Long-lived donors exceeded aged donors in naive CD4+ cells and diversity.

CDR3 length: 12 amino acids. V was pared by 1 base and J by 1 base, with 2 bases between. Germline lookup yields CDR1 SGHDT and CDR2 YYEEEE. Each individual donor underwent a draw of approximately 10 milliliters of peripheral blood. Remarks on this clonotype: Its antigen is not known.

Combining a sample-barcoded 5' primer with a J-beta primer mix, a second PCR ran for roughly 7 to 11 cycles. Every cDNA was tagged by a template-switch adaptor with 12 random nucleotides. Via MiXCR, TCRdb re-called the 5' RACE reads, giving one row per CDR3 protein. The sample shows about 290,000 distinct CDR3 sequences, about 25% of them seen only once. This sequence was found in a woman aged 65 to 85 in good health. What was sequenced was blood. The chain has TRBV5-6 and TRBJ1-1, with no clear D. This CDR3 is CASSLQNTEAFF. The DNA of the CDR3 is TGTGCCAGCAGCTTGCAGAACACTGAAGCTTTCTTT. Full variable domain (outside the CDR3, taken from reference TRBV5-6 and TRBJ1-1): DAGVTQSPTHLIKTRGQQVTLRCSPKSGHDTVSWYQQALGQGPQFIFQYYEEEERQRGNFPDRFSGHQFPNYSSELNVNALLLGDSALYLCASSLQNTEAFFGQGTRLTVV.